These 30 T cell receptor beta chains were sequenced from one sample in a study of blood T cell repertoires in COVID-19. The protocol was immunoSEQ multiplex PCR, while the TCRdb copy is restricted to in-frame clones and leaves out a portion. The table has tens of thousands of clones, about nine tenths seen once; the top ten hold roughly 2.7%. The material sequenced was peripheral blood. Every receptor here comes from a man older than 75 with acute or convalescent COVID-19.

The CDR3 DNA reads as TGTGCCAGTAGGGACAGGGGGAGAAGCACCGGGGAGCTGTTTTTT. This translates into CASRDRGRSTGELFF. The chain links TRBV19 to TRBJ2-2; 10 bases map to TRBD1. Germline CDR1 reads LNHDA; CDR2 reads SQIVND (reference sequence). The CDR3 runs 15 residues. After removal of 6 bases from V and 4 bases from J, the junction contained 5 bases not matched to a gene.

The chain uses TRBV5-6 and TRBJ1-6; 8 nucleotides match TRBD1. The germline CDR1 and CDR2 sequences are SGHDT and YYEEEE. Trimming took 4 bases from V and 7 from J; bases not matched to a gene: 4. The CDR3 covers 14 residues. CDR3 protein: CASSLDRANSPLHF. CDR3 DNA sequence: TGTGCCAGCAGCCTGGACAGGGCCAATTCACCCCTCCACTTT.

This clone was counted a single time. The CDR3 DNA is TGTGCCAGCAGCGATATAAACAGGGGATCGGACACTGAAGCTTTCTTT. Its translation: CASSDINRGSDTEAFF. This chain joins TRBV7-9 and TRBJ1-1; 7 bases match TRBD1. This CDR3 contains 16 residues. The V and J ends lost 5 bases and 3 bases, in that order; junction bases with no gene match: 12. In germline, CDR1 is SEHNR, CDR2 FQNEAQ (reference sequence).

In this sample, this clone turned up once. V and J are TRBV7-2 and TRBJ2-1; TRBD2 matches at 13 bases. Germline V lookup: CDR1 SGHTA, CDR2 FQGNSA. The V gene end was trimmed by 5 bases and the J gene end by 3 bases; junction bases not matched to a gene: 7. This CDR3 region has 17 residues. The CDR3 here is CASSPSGLAGFYNEQFF. For the CDR3, the DNA is TGTGCCAGCAGCCCCTCGGGACTAGCGGGGTTCTACAATGAGCAGTTCTTC.

The chain carries TRBV2 and TRBJ1-2, with 8 bases identical to TRBD1. The CDR3 runs to 15 residues. J lost 2 bases, V lost 1 base, and 3 bases had no gene match. From germline, CDR1 is SNHLY and CDR2 FYNNEI. The CDR3 bases are TGTGCCAGCAGTGAAGGGACAGGGTCAAACTATGGCTACACCTTC. This sequence encodes CASSEGTGSNYGYTF.

The chain is built from TRBV9 and TRBJ2-5; TRBD1 is a possible D gene (7 bases). Germline lookup yields CDR1 SGDLS and CDR2 YYNGEE. The germline V and J ends were trimmed by 0 bases and 5 bases, with 14 bases remaining between them. This CDR3 comprises 15 residues. The DNA for the CDR3 is TGTGCCAGCAGCGTAGGAGGAGGGGGCGAGGAGACCCAGTACTTC. Amino acid sequence: CASSVGGGGEETQYF.

The chain has TRBV4-1 and TRBJ1-2; the D gene is possibly TRBD1 (6 bases). V was clipped by 0 bases and J by 0 bases, with 14 bases between them. The CDR3 extends over 17 amino acids. Germline loops: CDR1 MGHRA, CDR2 YSYEKL. The chain's CDR3 is CASSQDPGQLTNYGYTF. In DNA, the CDR3 is TGCGCCAGCAGCCAAGACCCTGGACAGTTAACTAACTATGGCTACACCTTC.

The chain recombines TRBV7-6 with TRBJ2-3, with TRBD1 matching 9 bases. CDR3 size: 14 residues. Trimming removed 5 bases from V and 1 base from J; junction bases left unmatched: 1. CDR1 SGHVS and CDR2 FNYEAQ come from the germline V gene. The DNA for the CDR3 is TGTGCCAGCAGCCGGGACAGGGGCACAGATACGCAGTATTTT. Translation gives CASSRDRGTDTQYF. Together with reference TRBV7-6 and TRBJ2-3, the CDR3 gives the full variable domain: GAGVSQSPRYKVTKRGQDVALRCDPISGHVSLYWYRQALGQGPEFLTYFNYEAQQDKSGLPNDRFSAERPEGSISTLTIQRTEQRDSAMYRCASSRDRGTDTQYFGPGTRLTVL.

The chain joins TRBV4-2 to TRBJ2-1; no reliable D call. Germline CDR1 reads LGHNA; CDR2 reads YNFKEQ. This CDR3 spans 15 amino acids. V was pared by 0 bases and J by 6 bases, with 12 bases between. DNA of the CDR3: TGTGCCAGCAGCCAAGATCACTGGAGAGCCAATGAGCAGTTCTTC. This gives the protein CASSQDHWRANEQFF.

This chain links TRBV11-3 with TRBJ2-5; 8 bases map to TRBD2. The CDR3 is 13 residues long. The V and J ends lost 4 bases and 8 bases, in that order; junction bases with no gene match: 6. Germline V gene lookup returns CDR1 SGHNT and CDR2 YENEEA. The CDR3 is CASSSPGGGTQYF. In DNA form, the CDR3 reads TGTGCCAGCAGCTCCCCCGGGGGGGGAACCCAGTACTTC.

Written as DNA, the CDR3 is TGCGCCAGCAGCTTGAAGACAGCTAATGAAAAACTGTTTTTT. The encoded protein is CASSLKTANEKLFF. The J gene is TRBJ1-4, the V gene TRBV5-1; D is perhaps TRBD1 (5 bases). V shed 1 base and J shed 3 bases, with 7 bases lying between them. CDR1 is SGHRS and CDR2 is YFSETQ in the germline V gene. CDR3 size: 14 residues.

The chain has TRBV2 and TRBJ1-2; TRBD1 matches 9 bases. V gave up 6 bases and J gave up 4 bases; unmatched junction bases: 9. The CDR3 has 15 residues. CDR1 SNHLY and CDR2 FYNNEI come from the germline V gene. In DNA form, the CDR3 reads TGTGCCAGCAGAGAACAGGGGGCTGATTCCTATGGCTACACCTTC. The encoded protein is CASREQGADSYGYTF.

The V call is TRBV6-2 or TRBV6-3, the J call TRBJ2-3; 9 bases fit TRBD2. The ends lost 2 bases at V and 5 bases at J; junction bases unmatched: 8. Germline V gene lookup returns CDR1 MNHEY and CDR2 SVGEGT. This CDR3 is built from 16 residues. CDR3 DNA sequence: TGTGCCAGCAGTTACGGCGGGGGGGCCCTGAAAGATACGCAGTATTTT. It yields the protein CASSYGGGALKDTQYF.

This chain connects TRBV9 to TRBJ2-1; D remains ambiguous. This CDR3 region has 14 residues. Germline V CDR1 and CDR2: SGDLS, YYNGEE. Trimming removed 4 bases from V and 5 bases from J, with 13 bases in between. DNA for the CDR3: TGTGCCAGCAGCTCTAATGCCATGAACAATGAGCAGTTCTTC. Translating it yields CASSSNAMNNEQFF.

This chain joins TRBV9 and TRBJ1-1, with 11 bases lining up with TRBD1. From germline, CDR1 is SGDLS and CDR2 YYNGEE. V lost 4 bases, J lost 4 bases, and 6 bases stayed unmatched. The CDR3 covers 15 residues. The CDR3 nucleotides are TGTGCCAGCAGCCCCCGGGACAGGGGGAGCACTGAAGCTTTCTTT. Its protein is CASSPRDRGSTEAFF.

This chain connects TRBV7-2 to TRBJ1-5; D might be TRBD1 (6 bases). V lost 3 bases and J lost 5, with 11 bases in between. Per germline, CDR1 SGHTA and CDR2 FQGNSA. This CDR3 has 14 amino acids. CDR3 in amino acids: CASSLTGVYQPQHF. The CDR3 bases are TGTGCCAGCAGCTTGACAGGAGTCTATCAGCCCCAGCATTTT.

The chain links TRBV5-1 to TRBJ2-2; 11 nucleotides match TRBD2. CDR3 size: 19 residues. J was trimmed by 1 base and V by 2 bases; bases with no gene match: 10. CDR1 is SGHRS, CDR2 YFSETQ, per germline. DNA of the CDR3: TGCGCCAGCAGCTTAGGAACTAGCGGGGGTCTCCTGAACACCGGGGAGCTGTTTTTT. This translates into CASSLGTSGGLLNTGELFF.

The chain combines TRBV2 with TRBJ2-7; 7 positions match TRBD2. The germline V gene has CDR1 SNHLY and CDR2 FYNNEI. The CDR3 has 15 amino acids. Trimming took 6 bases from V and 4 from J; bases not matched to a gene: 12. CDR3 nucleotide sequence: TGTGCCAGCAGCGCTACTAGCGTCCCCTCTTACGAGCAGTACTTC. It specifies CASSATSVPSYEQYF.

V and J are TRBV3-1 (or the pseudogene TRBV3-2) and TRBJ1-1; D unclear. In germline, CDR1 is LGHDT, CDR2 YNNKEL (reference sequence). The V and J ends lost 0 bases and 0 bases respectively, with 5 bases between them. The CDR3 spans 14 residues. CDR3 nucleotides: TGTGCCAGCAGCCAAGAGAGATTGAACACTGAAGCTTTCTTT. Translated: CASSQERLNTEAFF.

This clone was detected once. This chain uses TRBV7-8 with TRBJ2-1, with D perhaps matching TRBD1 (5 bases). V was pared by 0 bases and J by 7 bases, with 13 bases between. Per germline, CDR1 SGHVS and CDR2 FQNEAQ. CDR3 length: 15 residues. In nucleotides, the CDR3 is TGTGCCAGCAGCTTAGCGGGGCCGTCGGGTAATGAGCAGTTCTTC. This codes for CASSLAGPSGNEQFF.

The J gene is TRBJ2-1, the V gene TRBV5-1; 8 bases map to TRBD1. V dropped 9 bases and J dropped 6; count of bases not matched to a gene: 11. The CDR3 runs to 14 residues. Germline values: CDR1 SGHRS, CDR2 YFSETQ. The CDR3 coding sequence is TGCGCCACCACCCCGGGACAGGCTTTCAATGAGCAGTTCTTC. Translation gives CATTPGQAFNEQFF. The whole variable domain, remainder taken from reference TRBV5-1 and TRBJ2-1, is KAGVTQTPRYLIKTRGQQVTLSCSPISGHRSVSWYQQTPGQGLQFLFEYFSETQRNKGNFPGRFSGRQFSNSRSEMNVSTLELGDSALYLCATTPGQAFNEQFFGPGTRLTVL.

The CDR3: CASSRPEARRSGANVLTF. The CDR3 region has the DNA TGTGCCAGCAGCCGACCAGAGGCCAGGAGGTCTGGGGCCAACGTCCTGACTTTC. The chain has TRBV3-1 (or the pseudogene TRBV3-2) and TRBJ2-6; D possibly corresponds to TRBD2 (5 bases). This CDR3 contains 18 residues. Germline-derived CDR1 and CDR2 are LGHDT and YNNKEL (reference sequence). The germline V and J ends were trimmed by 4 bases and 1 base, with 17 bases remaining between them.

V usage is TRBV27 and J usage is TRBJ1-2; 9 nucleotides match TRBD1. Germline trimming cut 8 bases from V and 8 bases from J; bases unmatched to any gene: 9. CDR1 is MNHEY and CDR2 is SMNVEV in the germline V gene (reference sequence). This CDR3 is built from 13 residues. This CDR3 reads CASRGQDRGGYTF. DNA for the CDR3: TGTGCCAGCCGTGGTCAGGACAGGGGCGGCTACACCTTC.

The chain links TRBV6-5 to TRBJ1-1; 7 nucleotides match TRBD1. V shed 7 bases and J 2 bases; nucleotides not matched to a gene: 10. This CDR3 is built from 15 residues. CDR1 and CDR2 (germline): MNHEY, SVGAGI. Here the CDR3 DNA reads TGTGCCAGCAAGCCGGAAGGGACAGTCAACACTGAAGCTTTCTTT. Its translation: CASKPEGTVNTEAFF.

V usage is TRBV19 and J usage is TRBJ2-3, with 11 positions matching TRBD2. The CDR3 length is 18 residues. The trim removed 0 bases at V and 3 bases at J, leaving 8 bases unmatched. Germline CDR1 reads LNHDA; CDR2 reads SQIVND (reference sequence). Here the CDR3 DNA reads TGTGCCAGTAGTATAGATGTTGTAGCGGGGGGGCTTACAGATACGCAGTATTTT. This translates into CASSIDVVAGGLTDTQYF.

Here the CDR3 reads CASSQDRVVEQFF. DNA for the CDR3: TGCGCCAGCAGCCAAGATCGGGTGGTTGAGCAGTTCTTC. This sequence joins TRBV4-1 and TRBJ2-1; D is unresolved. CDR3 length: 13 residues. Trimming pared 0 bases from V and 9 bases from J, leaving 9 bases between. CDR1 and CDR2 (germline): MGHRA, YSYEKL.

The chain links TRBV6-4 to TRBJ1-2, with 10 positions matching TRBD1. V was pared by 0 bases and J by 0 bases, with 10 bases of the junction left unmatched. This CDR3 is built from 19 residues. Germline CDR1 MRHNA, CDR2 SNTAGT. The CDR3 sequence: CASSDSRLGDRGTNYGYTF. DNA for the CDR3: TGTGCCAGCAGTGACTCGAGGCTCGGGGACAGGGGCACTAACTATGGCTACACCTTC.

The chain employs TRBV18 and TRBJ1-4, with D unresolved. Germline V lookup: CDR1 KGHSH, CDR2 LQKENI. CDR3 length equals 13 residues. The V end was cut by 0 bases, the J end by 7 bases, with 6 bases between. CDR3 coding DNA: TGTGCCAGCTCACCACCCCCCGGTGAAAAACTGTTTTTT. This codes for CASSPPPGEKLFF.

This clone has only a few counts. The chain uses TRBV4-1 and TRBJ2-3; 8 bases agree with TRBD2. J lost 7 bases, V lost 3 bases, and 15 bases had no gene match. Germline assignment: CDR1 MGHRA and CDR2 YSYEKL. This CDR3 comprises 17 residues. CDR3 nucleotide sequence: TGCGCCAGCAGCCAGGAGGGCTTTGGACTAGCCAAAAATACGCAGTATTTT. As protein: CASSQEGFGLAKNTQYF.

As DNA, the CDR3 is TGTGCCAGCAGCGAGCAGGGCGTCTATGGCTACACCTTC. Translated: CASSEQGVYGYTF. The chain recombines TRBV7-2 with TRBJ1-2, with D maybe TRBD1 (5 bases). The CDR3 is 13 amino acids. V gave up 5 bases and J gave up 4 bases, with 11 bases separating them. Per germline, CDR1 SGHTA and CDR2 FQGNSA.